This TCR beta chain was sequenced for a study of blood T cell repertoires in COVID-19. Study in general: Some COVID-19 samples were acute and others convalescent; all came from the United States, Italy and Spain. The analysed material was cDNA or gDNA that came from T cells, B-cell-depleted T cells, or PBMCs.

The authors' processing: Reference gene primer amplification yielded estimated nucleated cell counts. The table came from immunoSEQ multiplex PCR; TCRdb's copy has only in-frame clones and leaves some out. From that table come the V and J calls and clone size; the DNA was used to work out D and trimming. The sample includes over 25,000 clones, about 89% seen only once; the top ten take 13%. Germline V gene sequence: CDR1 SGDLS, CDR2 YYNGEE. The V segment lost 2 bases and the J segment 2 bases; nucleotides outside the gene matches: 9. This CDR3 contains 17 residues. The V and J genes are TRBV9 and TRBJ2-3; 9 nucleotides agree with TRBD1. Specimen: peripheral blood. The TCR sequence derives from a man aged 70 or older with active COVID-19. The CDR3 region has the DNA TGTGCCAGCAGCGTGGAGGGACAGGGCTTTTCCACAGATACGCAGTATTTT. Protein: CASSVEGQGFSTDTQYF.